This TCR beta chain appears in the sequencing data of a study of blood T cell repertoires in COVID-19. Turning to the study itself: Collection of acute and convalescent COVID-19 samples took place in the United States, Italy and Spain. T cells, B-cell-depleted T cells, or PBMCs provided the cDNA or gDNA that served as material.

The CDR3 has 16 residues. Trimming shortened V by 1 base and J by 1 base, and 13 bases separated the two germline ends. Germline assignment: CDR1 LGHNA and CDR2 YNFKEQ. Study members were between about 18 and 95 years old and lived in some 26 US regions. Libraries were prepared by immunoSEQ multiplex PCR; TCRdb keeps only in-frame clonotypes and omits some of them. There are fewer than 500,000 clones in the sample; about 90% occur only once, and approximately 2% lies in the top ten. The sequenced material came from PBMCs or T cells enriched from blood (not recorded which). V usage is TRBV4-2 and J usage is TRBJ1-1; perhaps TRBD1 as D (5 bases). The origin of this receptor is a woman aged 18-29 years with acute COVID-19. The CDR3 sequence: CASSQGGAAGNTEAFF. DNA for the CDR3: TGTGCCAGCAGCCAAGGGGGCGCGGCTGGGAACACTGAAGCTTTCTTT.